This T cell receptor beta chain was identified during a study of CD8 T cells in ankylosing spondylitis. The study, taken as a whole, reports: What seemed typical of ankylosing spondylitis blood was a TCR beta motif built from under 10 highly homologous variants.

A word on this clonotype: Its target is not known.

Germline loops: CDR1 MDHEN, CDR2 SYDVKM. The CDR3 is 12 residues long. TCRdb processed the 5' RACE reads anew with MiXCR; each CDR3 protein has one entry. The data hold roughly 400,000 distinct CDR3 sequences, with about a fifth observed a single time. Material: blood, either unsorted or a sorted T cell fraction (not recorded which). The rearrangement joins TRBV28 to TRBJ2-7, with a possible D match to TRBD2 (6 bases). This TCR derives from a male donor with ankylosing spondylitis. The CDR3 protein is CVPRGTSYEQYF. The DNA for the CDR3 is TGTGTTCCCCGGGGGACTTCCTACGAGCAGTACTTC. The variable domain in full, with the rest retrieved from reference TRBV28 and TRBJ2-7, is DVKVTQSSRYLVKRTGEKVFLECVQDMDHENMFWYRQDPGLGLRLIYFSYDVKMKEKGDIPEGYSVSREKKERFSLILESASTNQTSMYLCVPRGTSYEQYFGPGTRLTVT.